These 30 T cell receptor beta chains came from one sample sequenced in a study of cytomegalovirus exposure and HLA in healthy donors. Amplification used 60 Vbeta primers and 13 Jbeta primers. TCRdb's copy holds only in-frame clones and misses some; the assay was immunoSEQ multiplex PCR. The sample consists of 75,000 to 100,000 clones, roughly 76% of them appearing once. Specimen: PBMCs. The receptors here all came from a female donor in good health and CMV-seronegative.

The rearrangement uses TRBV25-1 and TRBJ1-5, with D unresolved. V gave up 3 bases and J gave up 7 bases, with 7 bases separating them. There are 12 residues in the CDR3. Germline lookup yields CDR1 MGHDK and CDR2 SYGVNS. The CDR3 here is CASSERRQPQHF. In DNA form, the CDR3 reads TGTGCCAGCAGTGAGAGGAGACAGCCCCAGCATTTT. The variable domain in full, with the rest retrieved from reference TRBV25-1 and TRBJ1-5, is EADIYQTPRYLVIGTGKKITLECSQTMGHDKMYWYQQDPGMELHLIHYSYGVNSTEKGDLSSESTVSRIRTEHFPLTLESARPSHTSQYLCASSERRQPQHFGDGTRLSIL.

The V call is TRBV7-6, the J call TRBJ1-2; D might be TRBD1 (6 bases). Germline CDR1 SGHVS, CDR2 FNYEAQ. The CDR3 runs 15 residues. Trimming left V 5 bases short and J 4 bases short, with 17 bases between. The CDR3 DNA follows: TGTGCCAGCAGCGAATCCAGGGGCCCGCTCTATGGCTACACCTTC. Its protein is CASSESRGPLYGYTF. Combining the CDR3 with reference TRBV7-6 and TRBJ1-2 gives the whole variable domain GAGVSQSPRYKVTKRGQDVALRCDPISGHVSLYWYRQALGQGPEFLTYFNYEAQQDKSGLPNDRFSAERPEGSISTLTIQRTEQRDSAMYRCASSESRGPLYGYTFGSGTRLTVV.

CDR3 protein: CASSPGLAGNTDTQYF. The CDR3 coding sequence is TGTGCCTCCTCACCCGGACTAGCGGGGAACACAGATACGCAGTATTTT. This chain uses TRBV30 with TRBJ2-3, with 12 nucleotides matching TRBD2. This CDR3 is 16 amino acids long. Per the germline V gene, CDR1 is GTSNPN and CDR2 is SVGIG (reference sequence). With 7 bases clipped from V and 2 bases from J, the junction kept 10 bases outside the gene matches.

CDR3 bases: TGTGCCAGCAGCTCCTCAACTAGCGGGAGGGCCGGCGGGGAGCTGTTTTTT. Translated, it gives CASSSSTSGRAGGELFF. The chain has TRBV13 and TRBJ2-2; 13 positions agree with TRBD2. The V gene's germline CDR1 is PRHDT and CDR2 FYEKMQ (reference sequence). The V and J ends lost 4 bases and 7 bases, in that order; junction bases with no gene match: 9. The CDR3 sequence is 17 residues long.

This clone was seen a few times. This sequence joins TRBV19 and TRBJ1-5, with a weak D call TRBD1 (6 bases). CDR3 length equals 15 residues. CDR1 and CDR2 (germline): LNHDA, SQIVND (reference sequence). The V end was cut by 2 bases, the J end by 7 bases, with 15 bases between. CDR3 sequence reads: CASSISGEGGQPQHF. CDR3 DNA: TGTGCCAGTAGTATATCCGGGGAGGGGGGCCAGCCCCAGCATTTT.

V usage is TRBV4-1 and J usage is TRBJ2-2, with 7 positions matching TRBD2. The CDR3 is made up of 17 amino acids. The germline gives CDR1 MGHRA, CDR2 YSYEKL. V lost 4 bases to trimming and J lost 7 bases; unmatched junction nucleotides: 15. The CDR3 sequence: CASSLTSGGRVDGELFF. Here the CDR3 DNA reads TGCGCCAGCAGCCTAACCTCTGGGGGGAGGGTGGACGGGGAGCTGTTTTTT.

The V gene is TRBV19, the J gene TRBJ2-3, with D perhaps matching TRBD1 (5 bases). Trimming cost V 5 bases and J 2 bases, with 20 bases left between them. The CDR3 covers 17 residues. The germline gives CDR1 LNHDA, CDR2 SQIVND (reference sequence). In DNA form, the CDR3 reads TGTGCCAGTAGTGAGGACGACAGAAGATGGGACACAGATACGCAGTATTTT. Amino acids: CASSEDDRRWDTDTQYF.

A single count supports this clone. The junction and the germline gene differ at one end; a read error may be behind it. The chain employs TRBV7-7 and TRBJ2-5, with TRBD1 identical over 10 bases. The CDR3 covers 16 residues. CDR1 and CDR2 from the germline V gene are SSHAT and FNYEAQ (reference sequence). CDR3 coding DNA: TGTGCTAGCAGCCCCCATATGACAGGGGGCGGCGAGACCCAGTACTTC. Protein: CASSPHMTGGGETQYF.

The table lists this clone with a few counts. J is TRBJ2-3 and V is TRBV2; D possibly corresponds to TRBD1 (6 bases). The CDR3 runs to 13 residues. V lost 6 bases, J lost 2 bases, and 9 bases lay in between. The V gene's germline CDR1 is SNHLY and CDR2 FYNNEI. The CDR3 coding sequence is TGTGCCAGCAGGAGGGGGTTCACAGATACGCAGTATTTT. Amino acids: CASRRGFTDTQYF.

V usage is TRBV10-2 and J usage is TRBJ1-1, with 8 nucleotides matching TRBD1. Germline CDR1 reads WSHSY; CDR2 reads SAAADI. Trimming at V came to 3 bases and at J to 0 bases, leaving 12 bases not matched to a gene. The CDR3 has 18 residues. CDR3: CASSDPRPGTGMNTEAFF. In DNA, the CDR3 is TGCGCCAGCAGTGACCCACGTCCCGGGACAGGAATGAACACTGAAGCTTTCTTT.

V gene TRBV5-1 combines with J gene TRBJ1-4, with no clear D. The CDR3 runs to 14 residues. The germline CDR1 and CDR2 sequences are SGHRS and YFSETQ. The germline V and J ends were trimmed by 3 bases and 4 bases, with 10 bases remaining between them. The CDR3 DNA reads TGCGCCAGCAGCTCCGGGTCGCTTAATGAAAAACTGTTTTTT. Protein: CASSSGSLNEKLFF.

V is TRBV11-2 and J is TRBJ1-1, with D perhaps TRBD1 (6 bases). The V gene lost 4 bases and the J gene lost 11 bases, with 14 bases spanning the gap. This CDR3 is built from 12 residues. In germline, CDR1 is SGHAT, CDR2 FQNNGV. The CDR3 loop reads CASSWTASVAFF. CDR3 DNA sequence: TGTGCCAGCAGCTGGACAGCGAGCGTGGCTTTCTTT.

The chain couples TRBV5-4 to TRBJ2-7; possibly TRBD1 for D (5 bases). V lost 0 bases and J lost 5, with 12 bases in between. Germline V gene sequence: CDR1 SGHNT, CDR2 YYREEE (reference sequence). This CDR3 spans 14 amino acids. Here the CDR3 DNA reads TGTGCCAGCAGCTTGGAGACAGCCCTGGACGAGCAGTACTTC. Protein sequence: CASSLETALDEQYF.

V is TRBV29-1 and J is TRBJ2-3; 7 bases are shared with TRBD2. Germline values: CDR1 SQVTM, CDR2 ANQGSEA. The CDR3 has 13 residues. With 7 bases clipped from V and 6 bases from J, the junction kept 10 bases outside the gene matches. The CDR3: CSALLASGDTQYF. The CDR3 nucleotides are TGCAGCGCTTTACTAGCGTCAGGCGATACGCAGTATTTT.

The chain combines TRBV27 with TRBJ1-1, with D possibly being TRBD1 (5 bases). The V end was cut by 5 bases, the J end by 3 bases, with 10 bases between. The CDR3 contains 13 residues. Germline V CDR1 and CDR2: MNHEY, SMNVEV (reference sequence). The CDR3 coding sequence is TGTGCCAGCAGTGACAGCTTGTACACTGAAGCTTTCTTT. It codes for CASSDSLYTEAFF.

This clone was detected only once. The rearrangement uses TRBV11-2 and TRBJ1-1; D possibly corresponds to TRBD1 (5 bases). V lost 5 bases and J lost 2, with 9 bases in between. Germline values: CDR1 SGHAT, CDR2 FQNNGV. The CDR3 is 13 residues long. CDR3 in amino acids: CASSKTANTEAFF. As DNA, the CDR3 is TGTGCCAGCAGCAAGACAGCCAACACTGAAGCTTTCTTT.

Notes on this clone: At the DNA level, this CDR3 is encoded by other sequences in the same sample as well. The chain employs TRBV6-1 and TRBJ2-1, with 9 bases lining up with TRBD2. Looked up from germline, CDR1 is MNHNS and CDR2 is SASEGT. Trimming at V came to 7 bases and at J to 9 bases, leaving 10 bases not matched to a gene. CDR3 size: 14 residues. CDR3 amino acids: CASTPGLAQGEQFF. The CDR3, as DNA: TGTGCCAGCACGCCGGGACTAGCTCAGGGTGAGCAGTTCTTC.

Points on this clone: At one end the junction does not follow the germline gene, possibly because of a read error. The chain recombines TRBV11-3 with TRBJ2-1; TRBD2 is a possible D gene (6 bases). The CDR3 is 13 residues long. From germline, CDR1 is SGHNT and CDR2 YENEEA. CDR3 DNA sequence: TGTGCCAGCAGCTTTGGCGGGAACAATGCGCAGTTCTTC. It translates to CASSFGGNNAQFF.

The chain combines TRBV4-1 with TRBJ1-5; 9 nucleotides line up with TRBD1. Germline CDR1 MGHRA, CDR2 YSYEKL. V gave up 5 bases and J gave up 5 bases; unmatched junction bases: 4. This CDR3 is 14 amino acids long. CDR3 DNA sequence: TGCGCCAGCAGCTTCCGACAGGGGGATCAGCCCCAGCATTTT. The encoded protein is CASSFRQGDQPQHF.

This chain joins TRBV6-1 and TRBJ2-3; 7 positions agree with TRBD2. The CDR3 consists of 14 residues. J lost 5 bases, V lost 7 bases, and 9 bases had no gene match. Germline CDR1 and CDR2: MNHNS and SASEGT. The CDR3 sequence is CASTLLGRQDTQYF. The CDR3 coding sequence is TGTGCCAGCACCCTACTCGGGAGGCAAGATACGCAGTATTTT.

In its sample, this clone was seen a few times. The chain uses TRBV4-3 and TRBJ2-7, with 8 bases matching TRBD1. J lost 6 bases, V lost 0 bases, and 4 bases had no gene match. Germline V gene data show CDR1 as LGHNA and CDR2 as YSLEER. The CDR3 is 14 amino acids. CDR3 DNA sequence: TGCGCCAGCAGCCAAGAAACCAGGGGGCGCGAGCAGTACTTC. Translation gives CASSQETRGREQYF.

This clone was counted between two and nine times. The chain combines TRBV6-6 with TRBJ2-1; 9 bases agree with TRBD1. CDR3 length: 15 residues. V was pared by 0 bases and J by 6 bases, with 3 bases of the junction left unmatched. Germline V gives CDR1 MNHNY, CDR2 SVGAGI (reference sequence). CDR3 nucleotides: TGTGCCAGCAGTTACTCGACGACAGGGGGCAATGAGCAGTTCTTC. This encodes CASSYSTTGGNEQFF.

This clone has a handful of counts. This chain joins TRBV25-1 and TRBJ2-7; no clear D gene. Trimming cost V 0 bases and J 6 bases, with 9 bases left between them. Per the germline V gene, CDR1 is MGHDK and CDR2 is SYGVNS. The CDR3 runs 13 residues. CDR3 in DNA: TGTGCCAGCAGTGAATATATCTCCAGCGAGCAGTACTTC. Translated: CASSEYISSEQYF.

This chain joins TRBV25-1 and TRBJ2-3, with TRBD2 matching 7 bases. The germline V gene has CDR1 MGHDK and CDR2 SYGVNS. Trimming took 2 bases from V and 6 from J; bases not matched to a gene: 5. CDR3 length equals 14 residues. The CDR3 region is CASSELSGADTQYF. CDR3 bases: TGTGCCAGCAGTGAACTAAGCGGGGCGGATACGCAGTATTTT.

The chain is built from TRBV6-5 and TRBJ2-5; 9 bases agree with TRBD1. CDR1 is MNHEY, CDR2 SVGAGI, per germline. With V trimmed by 5 bases and J by 7 bases, 5 bases remained unmatched. The CDR3 loop spans 13 amino acids. The DNA of the CDR3 is TGTGCCAGCAGTCGACAGGGGGGTGGGACCCAGTACTTC. Translated: CASSRQGGGTQYF.

This clone was detected only a few times. The V call is TRBV6-6, the J call TRBJ1-1; D gene uncertain. CDR3 length: 16 amino acids. The germline gives CDR1 MNHNY, CDR2 SVGAGI (reference sequence). Trimming removed 2 bases at V and 1 base at J, with 14 bases between. CDR3 DNA sequence: TGTGCCAGCAGTTACACCGGGTTTTTTGAGAACACTGAAGCTTTCTTT. The encoded protein is CASSYTGFFENTEAFF.

The chain couples TRBV6-5 to TRBJ2-7; D gene uncertain. The germline V gene has CDR1 MNHEY and CDR2 SVGAGI. V lost 7 bases and J lost 2, with 12 bases in between. This CDR3 is built from 13 residues. CDR3 sequence (DNA): TGTGCCAGCAAAAGATCTACAGCCTACGAGCAGTACTTC. This translates into CASKRSTAYEQYF.

CDR3: CASSASLAGQETQYF. The CDR3 coding sequence is TGTGCCAGCAGTGCTTCACTAGCGGGCCAAGAGACCCAGTACTTC. The chain has TRBV6-1 and TRBJ2-5; 9 bases align to TRBD2. The V and J ends lost 4 bases and 1 base, in that order; junction bases with no gene match: 4. Germline lookup yields CDR1 MNHNS and CDR2 SASEGT. The CDR3 covers 15 residues.

The V call is TRBV7-9, the J call TRBJ1-4; 8 bases line up with TRBD1. The ends lost 5 bases at V and 3 bases at J; junction bases unmatched: 2. CDR3 size: 14 residues. From germline, CDR1 is SEHNR and CDR2 FQNEAQ (reference sequence). CDR3 nucleotides: TGTGCCAGCAGCCGGGGACAGGCTAATGAAAAACTGTTTTTT. Protein: CASSRGQANEKLFF.

This clone has more than one count but fewer than ten. This chain joins TRBV7-2 and TRBJ2-2; D is perhaps TRBD2 (5 bases). The germline V and J ends were trimmed by 5 bases and 6 bases, with 10 bases remaining between them. The CDR3 consists of 13 residues. The germline V gene has CDR1 SGHTA and CDR2 FQGNSA. CDR3 sequence (DNA): TGTGCCAGCAGCCGTACTAGATCCGGGGAGCTGTTTTTT. Translated, it gives CASSRTRSGELFF.